Listed below are T cell receptor beta chains from one sample, sequenced in a study of molecular identifiers for immune sequencing clone quantification. TCRdb itself ran the PCR reads through MiXCR, one entry per CDR3 protein. The table shows about 500,000 distinct CDR3 sequences, with approximately 25% occurring only once. The sample was naive CD8+ T cells from blood, with Jurkat cell RNA spiked in. These receptors were obtained from a human donor in good health. Some libraries in this study had Jurkat cell RNA spiked in. CDR3s include the opening cysteine and the closing phenylalanine or tryptophan. D genes are given only for firm matches. Size tells how often a clone was seen (once, few, many) or the class of an expanded clone, and some rows leave it out.

j_call,clone_size,v_call,d_call,cdr3_nt,cdr3_aa
TRBJ2-5,few,TRBV13,TRBD2,TGTGCCAGCAGCCCCGGGACGGTGAATAGCGGGAGTGCGCGAGAGACCCAGTACTTC,CASSPGTVNSGSARETQYF
TRBJ1-5,few,TRBV6-2/TRBV6-3,-,TGTGCCAGCAGTTACACTTCTCAGGTTCAGCCCCAGCATTTT,CASSYTSQVQPQHF
TRBJ2-3,few,TRBV27,-,TGTGCCAGCAGGGGCAGCGGATGGAGCACAGATACGCAGTATTTT,CASRGSGWSTDTQYF
TRBJ2-3,many,TRBV5-1,-,TGCGCCAGCAGCTCCAGGGGTGGCACAGATACGCAGTATTTT,CASSSRGGTDTQYF
TRBJ2-7,few,TRBV20-1,TRBD1,TGCAGTGCTAGAGATCTGCTAGGACAGGGTTCCTACGAGCAGTACTTC,CSARDLLGQGSYEQYF
TRBJ2-7,-,TRBV7-2,-,TGTGCCAGCAGCGCGTACCCCCCGGGACAAATCTCCTACGAGCAGTACTTC,CASSAYPPGQISYEQYF
TRBJ2-7,-,TRBV7-6,-,TGTGCCAGCAGCTTAGGCCCAGGAGTTACCTACGAGCAGTACTTC,CASSLGPGVTYEQYF
TRBJ2-7,-,TRBV19,-,TGTGCCAGTAGTATTTGGGCAGGGGTCGAGCAGTACTTC,CASSIWAGVEQYF
TRBJ2-1,-,TRBV6-2/TRBV6-3,TRBD2,TGTGCCAGCAGTTACTTCGGCTGGCGGGAGAGCTCCTACAATGAGCAGTTCTTC,CASSYFGWRESSYNEQFF
TRBJ2-7,many,TRBV7-2,TRBD2,TGTGCCAGCACCCAAGGGGCTAGCGGGAGTTACGAGCAGTACTTC,CASTQGASGSYEQYF
TRBJ1-1,many,TRBV4-3,-,TGCGCCAGCAGCAAAGAAGGGGTGGGCGGGACTGAAGCTTTCTTT,CASSKEGVGGTEAFF
TRBJ2-7,-,TRBV4-3,-,TGCGCCAGCAGCCAAGGGACGGCCGTTTCTAACTACGAGCAGTACTTC,CASSQGTAVSNYEQYF
TRBJ1-2,-,TRBV19,-,TGTGCCAGTAGTCCCTCTACCGGACGGTCTAACTATGGCTACACCTTC,CASSPSTGRSNYGYTF
TRBJ2-5,-,TRBV29-1,-,TGCAGCGTTGCCCCGGATCAGCTTCAGGAGCCCCAGTACTTC,CSVAPDQLQEPQYF
TRBJ2-7,few,TRBV27,TRBD2,TGTGCCAGCAGTTTCCAGCGGGACTACGAGCAGTACTTC,CASSFQRDYEQYF
TRBJ2-2,-,TRBV19,TRBD1,TGTGCCACCAAGACGGTCGGACAGGGTCTAACCGGGGAGCTGTTTTTT,CATKTVGQGLTGELFF
TRBJ2-1,-,TRBV28,-,TGTGCCAGCACCACCCGAGGTAGCGGTGACAATGAGCAGTTCTTC,CASTTRGSGDNEQFF
TRBJ2-7,-,TRBV28,TRBD2,TGTGCCAGCAGTCCTCACCTAGCGGGAGTCGACTTC,CASSPHLAGVDF
TRBJ2-2,few,TRBV7-6,-,TGTGCCAGCAGCTATGACCTTACCGGGGAGCTGTTTTTT,CASSYDLTGELFF
TRBJ1-6,few,TRBV5-1,TRBD1,TGCGCCAGCAGCGTGGGACAGGGGGCTAATTCACCCCTCCACTTT,CASSVGQGANSPLHF
TRBJ2-7,many,TRBV7-6,-,TGTGCCAGCAGCTTAGACGTAACCCCGGCGGGTCCTAAAAAGGGATTC,CASSLDVTPAGPKKGF
TRBJ2-3,-,TRBV27,TRBD2,TGTGCCAGCAGTTTTTGGGGACTAGCGGGAGGAGGCACAGATACGCAGTATTTT,CASSFWGLAGGGTDTQYF
TRBJ2-7,-,TRBV29-1,TRBD2,TGCAGCGTTCACCGGGGCGGGGGAACGGAAACCTACGAGCAGTACTTC,CSVHRGGGTETYEQYF
TRBJ2-5,few,TRBV11-2,-,TGTGCCAGCAGCTTAACAGCCCCTGGGGTCCAAGAGACCCAGTACTTC,CASSLTAPGVQETQYF
TRBJ2-2,-,TRBV11-2,TRBD1,TGTGCCAGCCTCCCTTGGGATCCCGGGACAGGGGGCGCGGCTGGCGGGGAGCTGTTTTTT,CASLPWDPGTGGAAGGELFF
TRBJ2-7,-,TRBV4-3,-,TGCGCCAGCAGCCAAGAGCCCGGTTTGGCCTACGAGCAGTACTTC,CASSQEPGLAYEQYF
TRBJ2-5,few,TRBV28,-,TGTGCCAGCAGTTTATTGGCGCGTCAGCAAGCGGAGCAAGAGACCCAGTACTTC,CASSLLARQQAEQETQYF
TRBJ2-3,many,TRBV15,TRBD2,TGTGCCACCAGCGCTAGCGGGAGCGCAGATACGCAGTATTTT,CATSASGSADTQYF
TRBJ2-1,many,TRBV2,-,TGTGCCAGCAGTGAACAACAGCTCCCGGAGCAGTTCTTC,CASSEQQLPEQFF
TRBJ2-2,few,TRBV19,-,TGTGCCAGTATTGGTGAATACACCGGGGAGCTGTTTTTT,CASIGEYTGELFF
TRBJ2-7,few,TRBV27,TRBD1,TGTGCCAGCAGCAGAGGGACAGGGGGTGGCGAGCAGTACTTC,CASSRGTGGGEQYF
TRBJ1-4,many,TRBV9,-,TGTGCCAGCAGCGTAGAGCAGAAACCCACAACTAATGAAAAACTGTTTTTT,CASSVEQKPTTNEKLFF
TRBJ1-4,many,TRBV7-9,-,TGTGCCAGCAGCTCCCAAAAGGGCAGGAGTCGAGAGTCGGAAAAACTGTTTTTT,CASSSQKGRSRESEKLFF
TRBJ2-1,-,TRBV27,TRBD2,TGTGCCAGCAGCCCACTGGTTGTGAGCGGGACGGGCAATGAGCAGTTCTTC,CASSPLVVSGTGNEQFF
TRBJ2-6,many,TRBV29-1,-,TGCAGCGTACCCAATACAGGCTCTGGGGCCAACGTCCTGACTTTC,CSVPNTGSGANVLTF
TRBJ2-3,-,TRBV4-3,-,TGCGCCAGCAGCCACATCATACGACGGGGGTTCACAGATACGCAGTATTTT,CASSHIIRRGFTDTQYF
TRBJ2-5,-,TRBV7-2,TRBD2,TGTGCCAGCAGCTTGGGACTAGCGGGGACGGTCGAGACCCAGTACTTC,CASSLGLAGTVETQYF
TRBJ2-1,many,TRBV30,TRBD1,TGTGCCTGGAGTGTAACAGGGGATTTCCCCTACAATGAGCAGTTCTTC,CAWSVTGDFPYNEQFF
TRBJ2-3,-,TRBV24-1,TRBD2,TGTGCCACCAGTGATTTGCCTGCGGGGGGAAGCACAGATACGCAGTATTTT,CATSDLPAGGSTDTQYF
TRBJ2-3,-,TRBV12-3/TRBV12-4,TRBD1,TGTGCCAGCAGTACAACCGGGACAGGGTTTGCAGATGCGCAGTATTTT,CASSTTGTGFADAQYF
TRBJ1-2,few,TRBV4-1,-,TGCGCCAGCAGCCAAGGGTCGGATCCTGGGGACTATGGCTACACCTTC,CASSQGSDPGDYGYTF
TRBJ2-7,-,TRBV7-9,-,TGTGCCAGCAGTCACACAGGGCCCTCCTACGAGCAGTACTTC,CASSHTGPSYEQYF
TRBJ2-3,-,TRBV19,TRBD2,TGTGCCAGTATCTTGGGGGGGTCGCAGTATTTT,CASILGGSQYF
TRBJ1-5,-,TRBV25-1,-,TGTGCCGGCAGTGAATCAGGGAATCAGCCCCAGCATTTT,CAGSESGNQPQHF
TRBJ2-3,many,TRBV7-8,-,TGTGCCAGCAGCTTAGTCGGACGCCGCACAGATACGCAGTATTTT,CASSLVGRRTDTQYF
TRBJ2-1,few,TRBV12-3/TRBV12-4,-,TGTGCCAGCAGTCTCAATATGGGATCACAAGGTTACAATGAGCAGTTCTTC,CASSLNMGSQGYNEQFF